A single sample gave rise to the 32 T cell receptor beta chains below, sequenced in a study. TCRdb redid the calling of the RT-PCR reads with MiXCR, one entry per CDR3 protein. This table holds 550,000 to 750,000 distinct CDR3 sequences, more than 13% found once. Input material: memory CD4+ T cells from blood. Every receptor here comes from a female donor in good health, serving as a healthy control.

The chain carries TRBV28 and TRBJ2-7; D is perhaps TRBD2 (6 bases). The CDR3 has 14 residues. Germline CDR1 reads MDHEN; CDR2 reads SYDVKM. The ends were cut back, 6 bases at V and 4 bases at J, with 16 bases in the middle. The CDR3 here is CASRQPGVVYEQYF. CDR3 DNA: TGTGCCAGCAGACAACCGGGAGTAGTGTACGAGCAGTACTTC.

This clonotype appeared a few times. The CDR3 nucleotides read TGTGCCAGCAGTGGACAGGGGGCAATCACCGGGGAGCTGTTTTTT. Amino acids: CASSGQGAITGELFF. The J gene is TRBJ2-2, the V gene TRBV2; 10 bases align to TRBD1. There are 15 residues in the CDR3. Germline V gene sequence: CDR1 SNHLY, CDR2 FYNNEI. Losses at the gene ends were 4 bases for V and 4 bases for J; bases not matched to a gene: 3. The full variable domain, in which reference TRBV2 and TRBJ2-2 provide the parts outside the CDR3, is EPEVTQTPSHQVTQMGQEVILRCVPISNHLYFYWYRQILGQKVEFLVSFYNNEISEKSEIFDDQFSVERPDGSNFTLKIRSTKLEDSAMYFCASSGQGAITGELFFGEGSRLTVL.

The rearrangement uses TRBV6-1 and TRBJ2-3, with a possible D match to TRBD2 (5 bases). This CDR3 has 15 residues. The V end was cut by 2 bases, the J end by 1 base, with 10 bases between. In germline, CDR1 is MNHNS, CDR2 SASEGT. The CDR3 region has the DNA TGTGCCAGCAGTGAAAGTATCGGGGGCACAGATACGCAGTATTTT. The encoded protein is CASSESIGGTDTQYF.

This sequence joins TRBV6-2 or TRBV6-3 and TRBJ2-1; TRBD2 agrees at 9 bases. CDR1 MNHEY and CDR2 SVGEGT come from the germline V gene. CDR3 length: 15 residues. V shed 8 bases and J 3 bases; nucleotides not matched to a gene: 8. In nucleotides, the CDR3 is TGTGCCAGCTGGACTCTTAGCGGGAGCTACAATGAGCAGTTCTTC. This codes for CASWTLSGSYNEQFF.

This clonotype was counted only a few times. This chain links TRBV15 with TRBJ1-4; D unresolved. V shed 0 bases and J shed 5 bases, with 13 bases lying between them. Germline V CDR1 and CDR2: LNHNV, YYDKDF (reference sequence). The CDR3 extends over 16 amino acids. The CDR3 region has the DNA TGTGCCACCAGCAGAGATCCAGGTGCCGCAAATGAAAAACTGTTTTTT. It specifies CATSRDPGAANEKLFF.

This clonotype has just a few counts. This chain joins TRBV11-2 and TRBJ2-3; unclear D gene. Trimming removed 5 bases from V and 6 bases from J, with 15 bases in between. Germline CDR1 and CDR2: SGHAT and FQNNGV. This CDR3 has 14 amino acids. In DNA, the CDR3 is TGTGCCAGCAGCCCCCACCTTTCCGGGGATACGCAGTATTTT. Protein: CASSPHLSGDTQYF. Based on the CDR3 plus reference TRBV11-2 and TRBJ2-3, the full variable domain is EAGVAQSPRYKIIEKRQSVAFWCNPISGHATLYWYQQILGQGPKLLIQFQNNGVVDDSQLPKDRFSAERLKGVDSTLKIQPAKLEDSAVYLCASSPHLSGDTQYFGPGTRLTVL.

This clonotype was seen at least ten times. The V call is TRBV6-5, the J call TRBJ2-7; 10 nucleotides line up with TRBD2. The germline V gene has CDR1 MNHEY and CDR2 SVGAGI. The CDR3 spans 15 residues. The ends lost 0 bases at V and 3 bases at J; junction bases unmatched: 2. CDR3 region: CASSYSSSGSYEQYF. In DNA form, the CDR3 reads TGTGCCAGCAGTTACTCGTCTAGCGGGAGCTACGAGCAGTACTTC.

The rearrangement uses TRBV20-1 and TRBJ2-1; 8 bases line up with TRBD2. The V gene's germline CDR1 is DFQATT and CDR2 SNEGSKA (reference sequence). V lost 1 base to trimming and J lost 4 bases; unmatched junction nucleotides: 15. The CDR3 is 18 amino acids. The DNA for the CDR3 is TGCAGTGCTAGAGCCCTCTTACCGAGCGGGAGAGGGTACAATGAGCAGTTCTTC. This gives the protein CSARALLPSGRGYNEQFF.

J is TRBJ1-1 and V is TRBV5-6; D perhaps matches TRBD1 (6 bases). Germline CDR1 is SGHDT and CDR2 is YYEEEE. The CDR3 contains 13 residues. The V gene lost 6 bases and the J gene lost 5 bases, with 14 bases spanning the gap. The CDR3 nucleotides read TGTGCCAGCAAAAACCAGGGGATTACTGAAGCTTTCTTT. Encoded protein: CASKNQGITEAFF.

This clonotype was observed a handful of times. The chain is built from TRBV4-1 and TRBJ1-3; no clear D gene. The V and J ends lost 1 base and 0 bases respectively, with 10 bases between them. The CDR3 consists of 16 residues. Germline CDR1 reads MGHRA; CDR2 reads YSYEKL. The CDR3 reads CASSQVPGSSGNTIYF. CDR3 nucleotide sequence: TGCGCCAGCAGCCAAGTCCCCGGGAGCTCTGGAAACACCATATATTTT.

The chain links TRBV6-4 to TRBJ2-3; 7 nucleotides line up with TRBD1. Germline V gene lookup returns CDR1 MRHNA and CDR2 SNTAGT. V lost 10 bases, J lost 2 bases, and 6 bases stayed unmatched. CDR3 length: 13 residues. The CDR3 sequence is CATGQEITDTQYF. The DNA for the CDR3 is TGTGCCACCGGACAGGAGATCACAGATACGCAGTATTTT.

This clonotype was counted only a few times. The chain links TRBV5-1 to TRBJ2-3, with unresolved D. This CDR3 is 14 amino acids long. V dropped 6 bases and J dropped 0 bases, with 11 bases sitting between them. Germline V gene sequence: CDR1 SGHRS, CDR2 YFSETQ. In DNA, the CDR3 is TGCGCCAGCACGGTCACCAGGAGCACAGATACGCAGTATTTT. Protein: CASTVTRSTDTQYF.

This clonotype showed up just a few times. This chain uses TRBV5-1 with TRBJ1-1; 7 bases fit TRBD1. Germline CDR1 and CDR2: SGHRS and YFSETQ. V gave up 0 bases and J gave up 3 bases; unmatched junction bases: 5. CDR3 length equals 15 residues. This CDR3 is CASSLATGVHTEAFF. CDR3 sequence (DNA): TGCGCCAGCAGCTTGGCAACAGGGGTACACACTGAAGCTTTCTTT.

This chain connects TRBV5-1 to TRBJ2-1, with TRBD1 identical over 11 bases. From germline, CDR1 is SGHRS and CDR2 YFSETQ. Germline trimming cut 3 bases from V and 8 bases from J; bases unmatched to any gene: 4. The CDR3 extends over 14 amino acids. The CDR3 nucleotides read TGCGCCAGCAGCTGGGACAGGGGGAAGGATGAGCAGTTCTTC. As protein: CASSWDRGKDEQFF.

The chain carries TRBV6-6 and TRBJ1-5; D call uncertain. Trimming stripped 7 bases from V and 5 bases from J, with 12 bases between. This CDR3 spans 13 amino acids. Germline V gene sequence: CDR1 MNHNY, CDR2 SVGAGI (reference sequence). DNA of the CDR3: TGTGCCAGCACCCAGAACTTTGATCAGCCCCAGCATTTT. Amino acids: CASTQNFDQPQHF.

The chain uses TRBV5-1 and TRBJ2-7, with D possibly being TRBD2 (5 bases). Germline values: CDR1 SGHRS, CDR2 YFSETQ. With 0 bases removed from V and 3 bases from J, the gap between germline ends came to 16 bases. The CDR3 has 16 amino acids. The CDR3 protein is CASSLAKSSRHYEQYF. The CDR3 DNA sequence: TGCGCCAGCAGCTTGGCCAAGTCTAGCCGACACTACGAGCAGTACTTC.

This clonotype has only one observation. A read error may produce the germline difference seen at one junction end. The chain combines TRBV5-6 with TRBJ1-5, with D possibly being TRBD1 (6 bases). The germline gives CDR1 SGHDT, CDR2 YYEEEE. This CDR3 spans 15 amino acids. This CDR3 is CASSAGQLINQPHHF. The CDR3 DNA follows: TGTGCCAGCAGCGCTGGACAGCTTATCAATCAGCCCCATCATTTT.

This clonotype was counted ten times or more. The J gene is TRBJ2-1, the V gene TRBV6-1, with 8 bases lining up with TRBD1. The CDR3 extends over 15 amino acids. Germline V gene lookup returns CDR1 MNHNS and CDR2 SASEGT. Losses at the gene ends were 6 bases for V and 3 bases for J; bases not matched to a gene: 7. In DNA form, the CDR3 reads TGTGCCAGCAGCCTACAGGGGGACGGCTACAATGAGCAGTTCTTC. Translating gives CASSLQGDGYNEQFF.

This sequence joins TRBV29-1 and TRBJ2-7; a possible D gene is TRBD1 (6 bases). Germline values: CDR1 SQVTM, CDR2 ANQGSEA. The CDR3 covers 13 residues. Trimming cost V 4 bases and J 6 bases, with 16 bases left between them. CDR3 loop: CSVVVPQGTEQYF. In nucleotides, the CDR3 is TGCAGCGTTGTAGTCCCCCAGGGGACCGAGCAGTACTTC.

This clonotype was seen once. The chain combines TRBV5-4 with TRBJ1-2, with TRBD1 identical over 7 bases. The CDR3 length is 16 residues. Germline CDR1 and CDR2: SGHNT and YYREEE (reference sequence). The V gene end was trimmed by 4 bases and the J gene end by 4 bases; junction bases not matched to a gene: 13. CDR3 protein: CASSRIAGQGGYGYTF. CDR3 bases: TGTGCCAGCAGCCGTATCGCGGGGCAGGGGGGCTATGGCTACACCTTC.

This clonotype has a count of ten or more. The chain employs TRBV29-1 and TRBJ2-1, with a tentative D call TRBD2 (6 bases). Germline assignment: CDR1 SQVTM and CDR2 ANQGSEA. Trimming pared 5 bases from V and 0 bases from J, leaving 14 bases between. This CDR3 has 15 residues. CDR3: CSVYGGLSSYNEQFF. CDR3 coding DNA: TGCAGCGTTTATGGAGGGCTTAGCTCCTACAATGAGCAGTTCTTC.

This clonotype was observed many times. The CDR3 nucleotides are TGCGCCAGCACGAGGGACAGTACAAATGAAAAACTGTTTTTT. Translation gives CASTRDSTNEKLFF. The V and J genes are TRBV5-1 and TRBJ1-4; TRBD1 matches 7 bases. The CDR3 runs 14 residues. V gave up 6 bases and J gave up 5 bases; unmatched junction bases: 7. Germline V gives CDR1 SGHRS, CDR2 YFSETQ. Full variable domain (missing parts from reference TRBV5-1 and TRBJ1-4): KAGVTQTPRYLIKTRGQQVTLSCSPISGHRSVSWYQQTPGQGLQFLFEYFSETQRNKGNFPGRFSGRQFSNSRSEMNVSTLELGDSALYLCASTRDSTNEKLFFGSGTQLSVL.

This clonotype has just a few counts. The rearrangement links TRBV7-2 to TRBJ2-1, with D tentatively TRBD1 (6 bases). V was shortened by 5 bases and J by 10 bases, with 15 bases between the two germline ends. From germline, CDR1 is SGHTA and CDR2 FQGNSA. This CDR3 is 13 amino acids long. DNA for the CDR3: TGTGCCAGCAGCCCGAACAGGGATTTCGAGCAGTTCTTC. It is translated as CASSPNRDFEQFF. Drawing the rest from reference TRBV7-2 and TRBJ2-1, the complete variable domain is GAGVSQSPSNKVTEKGKDVELRCDPISGHTALYWYRQSLGQGLEFLIYFQGNSAPDKSGLPSDRFSAERTGGSVSTLTIQRTQQEDSAVYLCASSPNRDFEQFFGPGTRLTVL.

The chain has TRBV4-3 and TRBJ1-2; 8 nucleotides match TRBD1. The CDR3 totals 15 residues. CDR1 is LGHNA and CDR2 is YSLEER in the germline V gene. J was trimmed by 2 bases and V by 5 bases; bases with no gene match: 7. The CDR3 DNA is TGCGCCAGCAGCGATACGACAGGGGTCAACTATGGCTACACCTTC. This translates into CASSDTTGVNYGYTF.

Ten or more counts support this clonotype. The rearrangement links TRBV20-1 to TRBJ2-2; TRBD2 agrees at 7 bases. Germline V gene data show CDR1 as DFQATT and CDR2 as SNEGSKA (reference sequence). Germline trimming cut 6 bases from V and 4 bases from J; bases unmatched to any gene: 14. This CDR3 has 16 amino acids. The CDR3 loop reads CSARRTSVEGTGELFF. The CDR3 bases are TGCAGTGCCAGACGCACTAGCGTTGAGGGCACCGGGGAGCTGTTTTTT.

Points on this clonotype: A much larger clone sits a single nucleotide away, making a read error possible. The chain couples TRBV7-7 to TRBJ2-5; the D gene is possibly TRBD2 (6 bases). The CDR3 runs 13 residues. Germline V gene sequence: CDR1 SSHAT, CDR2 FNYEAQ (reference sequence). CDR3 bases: TGTGCTAGCAGCTTAGCTCTCCGGGAGACCAAGTACTTC. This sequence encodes CASSLALRETKYF.

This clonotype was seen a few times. The CDR3 is CASSGQRGTSGANTGELFF. CDR3 in DNA: TGTGCCAGCAGCGGTCAACGTGGGACTAGCGGAGCTAACACCGGGGAGCTGTTTTTT. The chain is built from TRBV21-1 and TRBJ2-2; the listed D gene, TRBD2, was not tested against the DNA. TRBV21-1 is noted as a pseudogene. The CDR3 contains 19 residues.

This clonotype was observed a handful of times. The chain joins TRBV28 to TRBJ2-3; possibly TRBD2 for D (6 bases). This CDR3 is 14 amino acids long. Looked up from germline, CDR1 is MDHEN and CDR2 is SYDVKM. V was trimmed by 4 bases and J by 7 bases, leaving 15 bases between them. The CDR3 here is CASSSTGARNTQYF. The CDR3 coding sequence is TGTGCCAGCAGTTCCACGGGAGCACGAAATACGCAGTATTTT.

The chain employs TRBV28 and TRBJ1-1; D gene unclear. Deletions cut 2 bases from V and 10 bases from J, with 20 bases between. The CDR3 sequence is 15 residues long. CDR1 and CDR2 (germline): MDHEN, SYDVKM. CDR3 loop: CASSLNGPAVRSAFF. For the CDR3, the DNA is TGTGCCAGCAGTTTAAACGGACCCGCAGTCAGGTCAGCTTTCTTT. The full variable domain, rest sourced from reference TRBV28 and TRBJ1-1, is DVKVTQSSRYLVKRTGEKVFLECVQDMDHENMFWYRQDPGLGLRLIYFSYDVKMKEKGDIPEGYSVSREKKERFSLILESASTNQTSMYLCASSLNGPAVRSAFFGQGTRLTVV.

CDR3 bases: TGCAGTGCTAGGGGTCACAGATCCTACGAGCAGTACTTC. Its protein is CSARGHRSYEQYF. The chain carries TRBV20-1 and TRBJ2-7; D call uncertain. V lost 3 bases to trimming and J lost 1 base, with 10 bases between them. This CDR3 is 13 amino acids long. CDR1 and CDR2 from the germline V gene are DFQATT and SNEGSKA (reference sequence).

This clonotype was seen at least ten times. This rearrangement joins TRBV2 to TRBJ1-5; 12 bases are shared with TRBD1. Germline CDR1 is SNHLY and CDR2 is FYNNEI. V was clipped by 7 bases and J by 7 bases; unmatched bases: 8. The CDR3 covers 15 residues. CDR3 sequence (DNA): TGTGCCAGCACTGGGACAGGGGGCGAAGGACAGCCCCAGCATTTT. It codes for CASTGTGGEGQPQHF.

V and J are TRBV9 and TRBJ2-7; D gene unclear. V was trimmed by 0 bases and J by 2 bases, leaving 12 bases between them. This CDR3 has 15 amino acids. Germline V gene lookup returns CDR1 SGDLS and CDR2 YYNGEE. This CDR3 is CASSVGRQATYEQYF. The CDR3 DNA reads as TGTGCCAGCAGCGTAGGTCGTCAGGCTACCTACGAGCAGTACTTC.